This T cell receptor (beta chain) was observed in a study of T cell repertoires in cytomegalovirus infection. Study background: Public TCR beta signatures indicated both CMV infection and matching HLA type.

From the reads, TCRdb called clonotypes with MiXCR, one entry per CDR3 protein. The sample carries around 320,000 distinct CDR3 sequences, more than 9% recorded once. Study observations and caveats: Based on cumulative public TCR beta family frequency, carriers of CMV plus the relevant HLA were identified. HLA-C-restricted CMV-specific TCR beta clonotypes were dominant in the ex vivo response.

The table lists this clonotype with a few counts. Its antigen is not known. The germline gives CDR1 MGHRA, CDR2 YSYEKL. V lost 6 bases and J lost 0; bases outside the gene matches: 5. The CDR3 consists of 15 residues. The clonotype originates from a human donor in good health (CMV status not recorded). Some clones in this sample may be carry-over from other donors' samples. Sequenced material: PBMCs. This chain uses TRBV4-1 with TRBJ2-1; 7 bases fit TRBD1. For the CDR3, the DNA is TGCGCCAGCAGTGGGACAGCGTCCTCCTACAATGAGCAGTTCTTC. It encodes CASSGTASSYNEQFF.